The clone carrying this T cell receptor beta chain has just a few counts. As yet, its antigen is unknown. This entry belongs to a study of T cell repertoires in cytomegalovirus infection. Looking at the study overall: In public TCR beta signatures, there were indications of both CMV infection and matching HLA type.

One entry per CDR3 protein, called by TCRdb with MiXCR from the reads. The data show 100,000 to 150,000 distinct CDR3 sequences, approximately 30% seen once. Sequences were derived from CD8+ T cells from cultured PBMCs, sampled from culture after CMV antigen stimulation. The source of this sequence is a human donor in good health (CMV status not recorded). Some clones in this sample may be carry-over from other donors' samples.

For the CDR3, the DNA is TGTGCCAGCAACCCTTTAGGGGGAACCTACGAGCAGTACTTC. Protein sequence: CASNPLGGTYEQYF. The gene calls are TRBV6-6 and TRBJ2-7, with D perhaps matching TRBD1 (6 bases). Deletions cut 7 bases from V and 2 bases from J, with 15 bases between. This CDR3 spans 14 amino acids. CDR1 is MNHNY and CDR2 is SVGAGI in the germline V gene (reference sequence).